These 6 T cell receptor beta chains originate from one sample sequenced in a study of blood T cells in healthy people across ages. A second 7 to 11 cycle PCR used barcoded and J-beta primers. Using its own MiXCR run on the 5' RACE reads, TCRdb lists one record per CDR3 protein. The sample has about 1.6 million distinct CDR3 sequences, approximately 32% seen once. The material sequenced was blood. All receptors derive from a woman aged 25 to 45 in good health.

The V and J genes are TRBV20-1 and TRBJ2-1; possible D gene TRBD2, 6 bases. The V gene's germline CDR1 is DFQATT and CDR2 SNEGSKA (reference sequence). The CDR3 totals 15 residues. The V end lost 3 bases, the J end lost 2 bases, and 14 bases lay between the germline ends. The DNA for the CDR3 is TGCAGTGCTAGCCTGACTTGGGGGGCCTACAATGAGCAGTTCTTC. It yields the protein CSASLTWGAYNEQFF.

This clonotype has more than one count but fewer than ten. The chain combines TRBV28 with TRBJ2-7; 7 bases line up with TRBD1. The CDR3 consists of 14 residues. Germline CDR1 MDHEN, CDR2 SYDVKM. Unmatched junction bases numbered 10, after V lost 5 bases and J lost 6 bases. In nucleotides, the CDR3 is TGTGCCAGCAGTGGGACAGCCCTCGAGTTCGAGCAGTACTTC. Protein product: CASSGTALEFEQYF. Drawing the rest from reference TRBV28 and TRBJ2-7, the complete variable domain is DVKVTQSSRYLVKRTGEKVFLECVQDMDHENMFWYRQDPGLGLRLIYFSYDVKMKEKGDIPEGYSVSREKKERFSLILESASTNQTSMYLCASSGTALEFEQYFGPGTRLTVT.

This clonotype occurred a few times. The rearrangement joins TRBV5-1 to TRBJ2-5, with TRBD2 matching over 8 bases. The J call may not be correct, given that the DNA end is closer to TRBJ2-7. Germline assignment: CDR1 SGHRS and CDR2 YFSETQ. The length of the CDR3 is 15 residues. CDR3 DNA: TGCGCCAGCAGCTTGGAGTTTGCGGGAGGAGGCGAGCAGTACTTC. It specifies CASSLEFAGGGEQYF.

The chain uses TRBV9 and TRBJ2-3, with D perhaps given as TRBD1 or TRBD2 (6 bases each). Per the germline V gene, CDR1 is SGDLS and CDR2 is YYNGEE. Trimming took 3 bases from V and 2 from J, leaving 13 bases between them. The CDR3 runs 15 residues. The CDR3 sequence: CASSEEGHPTDTQYF. The CDR3, as DNA: TGTGCCAGCAGCGAGGAGGGACACCCCACAGATACGCAGTATTTT.

As regards this clonotype: One end of the junction does not line up with germline, which may come from a read error. The chain joins TRBV12-3 or TRBV12-4 to TRBJ2-3; TRBD2 aligns across 7 bases. The CDR3 loop spans 15 amino acids. The CDR3 nucleotides are TGTGTCAGCAGTGTGCAGGGAGGGAGAGCAGATATGCAGTATTTT. This codes for CVSSVQGGRADMQYF.

The gene calls are TRBV29-1 and TRBJ2-1, with 7 bases aligning to TRBD2. Germline V gene sequence: CDR1 SQVTM, CDR2 ANQGSEA. Trimming removed 3 bases from V and 2 bases from J; junction bases left unmatched: 10. The CDR3 runs to 16 residues. The DNA of the CDR3 is TGCAGCGTTGACACGGGAGGCTCGGATGCCTACAATGAGCAGTTCTTC. Its translation is CSVDTGGSDAYNEQFF.